This T cell receptor beta chain was sequenced in a study of cytotoxic CD8 clonotypes in ibrutinib-treated CLL. Whole-study findings and limits: Contraction or stability on treatment characterized the public clonotypes, which were uncommon. The study found baseline clonality above age-matched healthy donors, tracking circulating CD8+ T-cell counts.

Points on this clone: The antigen is undetermined.

CDR3 size: 14 residues. Germline V gene data show CDR1 as SNHLY and CDR2 as FYNNEI. Between the trimmed V and J ends, which lost 7 bases and 0 bases, there was a span of 9 bases. Only in-frame clones appear in the TCRdb table, and some are missing; sequencing was by immunoSEQ multiplex PCR. The table has 150,000 to 200,000 clones, roughly 90% seen once; the top ten hold approximately 3%. Here the sequenced sample was PBMCs, taken at disease progression, from a patient treated with ibrutinib. V usage is TRBV2 and J usage is TRBJ2-2, with D perhaps matching TRBD2 (6 bases). This TCR derives from a human donor with chronic lymphocytic leukemia. Here the CDR3 reads CASISGSNTGELFF. In nucleotides, the CDR3 is TGTGCCAGCATTAGCGGTTCGAACACCGGGGAGCTGTTTTTT.